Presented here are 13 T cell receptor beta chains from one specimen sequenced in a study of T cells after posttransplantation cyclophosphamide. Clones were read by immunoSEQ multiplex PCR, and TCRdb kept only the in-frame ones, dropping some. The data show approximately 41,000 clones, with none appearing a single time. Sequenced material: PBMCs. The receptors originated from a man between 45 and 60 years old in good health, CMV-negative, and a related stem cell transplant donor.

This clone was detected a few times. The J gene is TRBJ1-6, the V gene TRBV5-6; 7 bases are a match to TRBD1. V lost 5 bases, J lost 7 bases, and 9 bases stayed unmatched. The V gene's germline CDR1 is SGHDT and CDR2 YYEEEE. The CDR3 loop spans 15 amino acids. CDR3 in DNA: TGTGCCAGCAGACCTACAGGGGACAGCAATTCACCCCTCCACTTT. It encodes CASRPTGDSNSPLHF.

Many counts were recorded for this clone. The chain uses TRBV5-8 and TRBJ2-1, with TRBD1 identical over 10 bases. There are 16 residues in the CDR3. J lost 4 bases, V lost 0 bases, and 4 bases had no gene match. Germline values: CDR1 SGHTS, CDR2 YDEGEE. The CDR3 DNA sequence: TGTGCCAGCAGCTTGGGGCCGGGACAGGGGTACAATGAGCAGTTCTTC. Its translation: CASSLGPGQGYNEQFF.

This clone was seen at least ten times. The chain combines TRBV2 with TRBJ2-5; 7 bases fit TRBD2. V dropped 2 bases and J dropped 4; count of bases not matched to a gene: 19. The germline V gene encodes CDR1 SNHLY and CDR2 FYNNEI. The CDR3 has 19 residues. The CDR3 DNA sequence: TGTGCCAGCAGTGAATATGTCACGTTTGGCGGGAGCCCTCGAGAGACCCAGTACTTC. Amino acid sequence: CASSEYVTFGGSPRETQYF.

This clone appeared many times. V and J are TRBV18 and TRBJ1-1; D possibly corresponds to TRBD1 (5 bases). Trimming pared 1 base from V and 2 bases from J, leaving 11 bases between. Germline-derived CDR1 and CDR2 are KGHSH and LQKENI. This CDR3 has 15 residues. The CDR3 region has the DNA TGTGCCAGCTCACCACGGGGAGGGGTCAACACTGAAGCTTTCTTT. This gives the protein CASSPRGGVNTEAFF.

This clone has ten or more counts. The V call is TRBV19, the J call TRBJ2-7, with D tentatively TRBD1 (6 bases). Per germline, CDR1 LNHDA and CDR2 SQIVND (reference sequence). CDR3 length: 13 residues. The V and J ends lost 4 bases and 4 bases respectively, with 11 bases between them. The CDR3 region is CASSTRTAYEQYF. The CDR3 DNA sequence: TGTGCCAGTAGTACGAGGACAGCTTACGAGCAGTACTTC. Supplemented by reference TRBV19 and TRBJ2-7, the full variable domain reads DGGITQSPKYLFRKEGQNVTLSCEQNLNHDAMYWYRQDPGQGLRLIYYSQIVNDFQKGDIAEGYSVSREKKESFPLTVTSAQKNPTAFYLCASSTRTAYEQYFGPGTRLTVT.

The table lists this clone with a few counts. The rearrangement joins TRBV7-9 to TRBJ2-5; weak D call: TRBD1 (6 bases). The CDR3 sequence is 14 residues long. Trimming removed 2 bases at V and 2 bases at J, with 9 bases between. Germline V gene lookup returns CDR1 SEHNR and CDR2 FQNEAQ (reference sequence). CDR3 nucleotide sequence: TGTGCCAGCAGCTTACACCAGGGGCAAGAGACCCAGTACTTC. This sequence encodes CASSLHQGQETQYF.

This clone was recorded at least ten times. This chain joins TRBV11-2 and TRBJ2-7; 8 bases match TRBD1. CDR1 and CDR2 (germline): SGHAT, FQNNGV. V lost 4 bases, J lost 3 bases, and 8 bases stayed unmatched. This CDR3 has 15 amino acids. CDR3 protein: CASSSRTGYIYEQYF. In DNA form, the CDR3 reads TGTGCCAGCAGCTCCCGGACAGGGTACATCTACGAGCAGTACTTC.

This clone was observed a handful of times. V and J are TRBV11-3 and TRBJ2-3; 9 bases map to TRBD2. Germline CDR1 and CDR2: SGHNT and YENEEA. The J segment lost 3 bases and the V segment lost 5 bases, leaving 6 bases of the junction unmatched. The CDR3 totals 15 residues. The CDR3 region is CASSVAGGPTDTQYF. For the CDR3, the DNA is TGTGCCAGCAGCGTGGCGGGAGGGCCGACAGATACGCAGTATTTT.

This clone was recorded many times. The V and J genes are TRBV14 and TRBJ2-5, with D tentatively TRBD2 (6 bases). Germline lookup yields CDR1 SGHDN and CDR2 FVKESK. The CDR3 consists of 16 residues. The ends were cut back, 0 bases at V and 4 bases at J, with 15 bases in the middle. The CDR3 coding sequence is TGTGCCAGCAGCCAAGAGGGACGAGGAGGGAGAGAGACCCAGTACTTC. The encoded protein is CASSQEGRGGRETQYF.

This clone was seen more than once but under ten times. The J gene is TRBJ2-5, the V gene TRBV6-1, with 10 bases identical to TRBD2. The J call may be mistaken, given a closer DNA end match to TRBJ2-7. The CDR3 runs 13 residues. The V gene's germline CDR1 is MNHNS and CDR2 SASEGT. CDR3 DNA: TGTGCCAGCAGTGAACAGCGGGAGGGCGAGCAGTACTTC. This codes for CASSEQREGEQYF.

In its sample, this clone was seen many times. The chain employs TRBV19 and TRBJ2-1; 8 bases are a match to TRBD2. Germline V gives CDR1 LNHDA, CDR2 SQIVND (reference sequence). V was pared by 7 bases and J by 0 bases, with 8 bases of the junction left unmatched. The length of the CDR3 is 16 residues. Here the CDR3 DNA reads TGTGCCAGTAAACCAGCGGGGGTTCTCTCCTACAATGAGCAGTTCTTC. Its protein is CASKPAGVLSYNEQFF.

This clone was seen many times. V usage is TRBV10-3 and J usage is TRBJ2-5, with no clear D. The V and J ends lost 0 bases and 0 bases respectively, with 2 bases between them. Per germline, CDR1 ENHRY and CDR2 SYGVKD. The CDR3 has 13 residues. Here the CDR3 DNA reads TGTGCCATCAGTGAGTCCGACCAAGAGACCCAGTACTTC. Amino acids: CAISESDQETQYF.

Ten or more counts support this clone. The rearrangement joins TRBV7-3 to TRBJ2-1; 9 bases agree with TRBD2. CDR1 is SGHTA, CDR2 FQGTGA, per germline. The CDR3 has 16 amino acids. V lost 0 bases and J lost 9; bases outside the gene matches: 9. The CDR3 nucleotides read TGTGCCAGCAGCTTAACAGCGGGGGGCTCCGGAACTGAGCAGTTCTTC. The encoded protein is CASSLTAGGSGTEQFF.